This is a list of T cell receptor beta chains from one sample in a study of blood T cell repertoires in COVID-19. Assay: immunoSEQ multiplex PCR; the TCRdb copy retains only in-frame clones and omits some. The data show 190,000 or so clones, roughly four fifths seen once. The sample was PBMCs or T cells enriched from blood (not recorded which). These receptors were taken from a man aged 40-55 years who had recovered from COVID-19. CDR3s include the opening cysteine and the closing phenylalanine or tryptophan. Each record gives: clone size, V gene, J gene, D gene, CDR3 DNA, CDR3 protein. D genes are given only for firm matches. Only part of the rows carry a size: once, few, many, or a class if the clone is expanded.

NA	TRBV21-1	TRBJ1-5	NA	TGTGCCAGCAGCAAAGGACAGGGGGGCCGAAAACAGCCCCAGCATTTT	CASSKGQGGRKQPQHF
NA	TRBV27	TRBJ1-5	NA	TGTGCCAGCAGTTCGACCGCGACCCGGGGGGGCAATCAGCCCCAGCATTTT	CASSSTATRGGNQPQHF
NA	TRBV11-2	TRBJ1-2	TRBD1	TGTGCCAGCAGCTTAGGAGCCGGACAGGGCGGAGGCTACACCTTC	CASSLGAGQGGGYTF
NA	TRBV19	TRBJ1-5	TRBD1	TGTGCCAGTAGTATAAAGACAGGGGAGCATAGCAATCAGCCCCAGCATTTT	CASSIKTGEHSNQPQHF
NA	TRBV3-1/TRBV3-2	TRBJ1-5	NA	TGTGCCAGCAGCCAAGCAGTTAGCAATCAGCCCCAGCATTTT	CASSQAVSNQPQHF
NA	TRBV5-1	TRBJ1-1	NA	TGCGCCAGCAGCTTGGAGGGGAGGAGGGAAGCTTTCTTT	CASSLEGRREAFF
NA	TRBV7-9	TRBJ1-1	NA	TGTGCCAGCAGCTCCACTTCAGGGAAAGCTTTCTTT	CASSSTSGKAFF
NA	TRBV7-3	TRBJ2-1	NA	TGTGCCAGCAGCTTAACGCCCGCCGGACTTACCTACAATGAGCAGTTCTTC	CASSLTPAGLTYNEQFF
few	TRBV11-2	TRBJ1-1	NA	TGTGCCAGCAGCGCGAGACCCTGGGCAGGGAGGGAGAGGGGGACTGAAGCTTTCTTT	CASSARPWAGRERGTEAFF
NA	TRBV15	TRBJ2-1	NA	TGTGCCACCAGCAGAGCTGGGCGGGACAGTGTGAATGAGCAGTTCTTC	CATSRAGRDSVNEQFF
few	TRBV27	TRBJ1-1	NA	TGTGCCACCGGGCAGGGGTCGGGAACTGAAGCTTTCTTT	CATGQGSGTEAFF
NA	TRBV28	TRBJ1-1	NA	TGTGCCAGCAGCTCCACGGGGTTGGACACTGAAGCTTTCTTT	CASSSTGLDTEAFF
NA	TRBV27	TRBJ2-7	NA	TGTGCCAGCAGTCCCCTGGGGGCCGACTCCTACGAGCAGTACTTC	CASSPLGADSYEQYF
NA	TRBV4-2	TRBJ2-1	NA	TGTGCCAGCAGCCCCGCGGAAGCCTCCTACAATGAGCAGTTCTTC	CASSPAEASYNEQFF
NA	TRBV5-1	TRBJ2-3	NA	TGCGCCAGCAGCCAAAAGGGGGGGCCCACAGATACGCAGTATTTT	CASSQKGGPTDTQYF
once	TRBV12-5	TRBJ2-2	NA	TGTGCTAGTGGACGCGACAGAGCCTACACCGGGGAGCTGTTTTTT	CASGRDRAYTGELFF
NA	TRBV2	TRBJ1-5	NA	TGTGCCAGCAGTGGGAACAGGGGCAATCAGCCCCAGCATTTT	CASSGNRGNQPQHF
NA	TRBV5-8	TRBJ1-5	NA	TGTGCCAGCAGCTTGGCAACCTTTGGCTCCCATAGCAATCAGCCCCAGCATTTT	CASSLATFGSHSNQPQHF
NA	TRBV15	TRBJ1-3	NA	TGTGCCACCAGTGTGTCACTCTCTGGAAACACCATATATTTT	CATSVSLSGNTIYF
few	TRBV12-5	TRBJ2-5	NA	TGTGCTAGTGGTTTGGTCCAAGGGAGGGACACCCGTTCGGGGACCCAGTACTTC	CASGLVQGRDTRSGTQYF